The present entry profiles one T cell receptor (beta chain) with its context. Its specificity is unknown. This CDR3 region has 14 residues. Germline V gene sequence: CDR1 KGHSH, CDR2 LQKENI. V gave up 3 bases and J gave up 2 bases, with 8 bases separating them. The data stem from a study of beta chain features in type 1 diabetes. Study results and caveats: A greater similarity of naive, central memory and Treg TCRB repertoires was seen among patients than among healthy donors. There was a moderate but significant shortening of TCRB CDR3s in all four CD4+ subsets of Type 1 diabetes patients.

Expressed TCRB transcripts got sequenced, as all isolated RNA was reverse transcribed. The assay was immunoSEQ multiplex PCR, and TCRdb's table has in-frame clones only and misses some. The sample holds more than 550,000 clones; more than 13% are singletons and the top ten take approximately 0.039%. The purity of all sorted populations exceeded 98%. This sequence was found in a man aged 18 to 29 with type 1 diabetes. V usage is TRBV18 and J usage is TRBJ2-1; no reliable D call. Sequenced material: naive CD4+ T cells from blood. CDR3 sequence (DNA): TGTGCCAGCTCACCGGCAGGAGCCTACAATGAGCAGTTCTTC. It encodes CASSPAGAYNEQFF.